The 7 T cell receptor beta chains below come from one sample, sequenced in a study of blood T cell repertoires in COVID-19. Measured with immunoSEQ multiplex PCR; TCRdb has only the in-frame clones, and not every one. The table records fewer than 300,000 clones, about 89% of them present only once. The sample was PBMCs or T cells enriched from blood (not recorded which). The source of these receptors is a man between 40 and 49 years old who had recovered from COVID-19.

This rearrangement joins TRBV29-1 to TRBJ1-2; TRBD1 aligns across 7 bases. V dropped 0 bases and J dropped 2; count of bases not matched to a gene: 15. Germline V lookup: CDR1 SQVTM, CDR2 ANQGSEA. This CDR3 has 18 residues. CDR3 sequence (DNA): TGCAGCGTTGAAGATCTGCACAGGGGTCTCGTAGGAAACTATGGCTACACCTTC. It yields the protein CSVEDLHRGLVGNYGYTF.

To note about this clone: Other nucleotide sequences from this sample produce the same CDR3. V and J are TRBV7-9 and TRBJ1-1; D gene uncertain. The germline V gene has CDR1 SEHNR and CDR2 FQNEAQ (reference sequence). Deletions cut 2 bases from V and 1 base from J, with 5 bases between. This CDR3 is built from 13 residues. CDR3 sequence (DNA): TGTGCCAGCAGCTTAACAGAGAACACTGAAGCTTTCTTT. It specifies CASSLTENTEAFF.

The CDR3 sequence is CASSSTGGIGNQPQHF. The CDR3 DNA follows: TGTGCCAGCAGCTCGACAGGGGGCATAGGGAATCAGCCCCAGCATTTT. The chain employs TRBV7-9 and TRBJ1-5; 10 bases line up with TRBD1. This CDR3 spans 16 amino acids. Losses at the gene ends were 4 bases for V and 4 bases for J; bases not matched to a gene: 7. Germline CDR1 is SEHNR and CDR2 is FQNEAQ (reference sequence).

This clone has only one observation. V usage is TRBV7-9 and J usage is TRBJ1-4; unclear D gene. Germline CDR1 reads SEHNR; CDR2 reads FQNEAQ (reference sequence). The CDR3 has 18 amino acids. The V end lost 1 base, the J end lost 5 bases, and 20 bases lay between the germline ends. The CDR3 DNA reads TGTGCCAGCAGCTTAGTGGGCAGGCCAACACTTAAAAATGAAAAACTGTTTTTT. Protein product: CASSLVGRPTLKNEKLFF.

This chain's CDR3 is CASSLGSLSGNTIYF. The CDR3, as DNA: TGTGCCAGCAGCTTGGGTAGTCTCTCTGGAAACACCATATATTTT. The chain employs TRBV5-6 and TRBJ1-3; no clear D. Germline CDR1 and CDR2: SGHDT and YYEEEE. Trimming removed 0 bases from V and 0 bases from J, with 7 bases in between. The CDR3 is 15 amino acids.

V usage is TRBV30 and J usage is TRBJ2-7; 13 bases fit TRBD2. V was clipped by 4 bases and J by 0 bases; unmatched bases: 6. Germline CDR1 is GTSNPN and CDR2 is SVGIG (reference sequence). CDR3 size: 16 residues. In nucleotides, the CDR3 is TGTGCCTGGACCGGGACTAGCGGGGCCTCCTCCTACGAGCAGTACTTC. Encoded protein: CAWTGTSGASSYEQYF.

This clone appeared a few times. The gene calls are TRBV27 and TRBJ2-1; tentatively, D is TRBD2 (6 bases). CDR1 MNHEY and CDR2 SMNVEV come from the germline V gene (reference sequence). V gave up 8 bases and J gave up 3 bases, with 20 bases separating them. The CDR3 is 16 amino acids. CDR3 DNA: TGTGCCAGCCGCTCTTCGTCGGGGGACTTCTACAATGAGCAGTTCTTC. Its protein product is CASRSSSGDFYNEQFF.